This entry is about one TCR beta chain. The sample originates from a study of T cell changes during pregnancy in multiple sclerosis. Trimming cost V 0 bases and J 2 bases; bases outside gene matches: 15. Germline CDR1 SGDLS, CDR2 YYNGEE. This CDR3 is built from 19 residues. TCRdb's table, derived via immunoSEQ multiplex PCR, lists solely in-frame clones and lacks some. The table has some 28,000 clones, over 80% seen once. The sequences come from CD8+ T cells from peripheral blood mononuclear cells, collected before pregnancy. The chain combines TRBV9 with TRBJ2-7; 9 bases line up with TRBD2. The sequence was obtained from a female donor with multiple sclerosis, enrolled in a pregnancy study. Here the CDR3 reads CASSVARPFVAGAPYEQYF. Written as DNA, the CDR3 is TGTGCCAGCAGCGTAGCCCGCCCGTTTGTAGCGGGAGCCCCCTACGAGCAGTACTTC.